This T cell receptor (beta chain) was sequenced in a study of cytomegalovirus exposure and HLA in healthy donors. The donors, nominally healthy at sampling, likely had unrecorded immune exposures. This clone showed up just once. Its antigen is undetermined. Looked up from germline, CDR1 is SNHLY and CDR2 is FYNNEI. CDR3 length: 13 amino acids. V gave up 6 bases and J gave up 6 bases, with 12 bases separating them. Whole-study results and caveats: Confirmation in vitro established that three CMV-associated chains were specific for CMV antigens. Immune exposure information comprised only CMV serostatus.

PCR involved 60 Vbeta and 13 Jbeta primers. Original handling: Later reanalysis found around 84 million unique TCR beta chains, roughly 10 million of them shared. Only in-frame clones appear in the TCRdb table, and some are missing; sequencing was by immunoSEQ multiplex PCR. V, J and clone size reflect that table, while D and trimming were determined from the DNA. The sample shows 120,000 to 150,000 clones, roughly four fifths of them seen only once. The TCR originated in a man aged 18 to 29 in good health and CMV-seropositive. The sample was PBMCs. The rearrangement uses TRBV2 and TRBJ2-4; no firm D call. The CDR3: CASRPRSVNIQYF. The DNA of the CDR3 is TGTGCCAGCAGGCCCCGCAGCGTAAACATTCAGTACTTC. Combining the CDR3 with reference TRBV2 and TRBJ2-4 gives the whole variable domain EPEVTQTPSHQVTQMGQEVILRCVPISNHLYFYWYRQILGQKVEFLVSFYNNEISEKSEIFDDQFSVERPDGSNFTLKIRSTKLEDSAMYFCASRPRSVNIQYFGAGTRLSVL.